This T cell receptor beta chain was retrieved from a study of blood T cell repertoires in COVID-19 (dated by TCRdb to about 2020). For the wider study: Samples covering the acute and convalescent phases of COVID-19 were provided by collaborators in the United States, Italy and Spain. Where HLA class I and class II types were available, the types were taken from metadata supplied by the sample provider, not from assay-based typing. The prospective study material was composed of cDNA or gDNA derived from T cells, B-cell-depleted T cells, or PBMCs. A de-identified subject ID, COVID-19 status, age in years and sex were almost always included in the sample metadata. Subjects who had been exposed to COVID-19, were actively infected with it, or had recovered from it provided the deeply sampled blood TCRbeta repertoires that made up the dataset. Samples were obtained from the ongoing ImmuneRACE study (first 160 participants) and from 950 to 1,500 subjects provided by 6 global collaborators. The repertoires were released in a freely available public database intended as a resource for research on the immune response to SARS-CoV-2. The research as a whole found: The quantity of clinical and demographic metadata differed by source and by participant and was supplied without curation.

The immunoSEQ Assay, a bias-controlled multiplex PCR, was used to amplify TCRbeta CDR3 regions from genomic DNA. Under the source paper's analysis protocol: The number of nucleated cells in each sample was estimated by amplification of reference gene primers within the assay. To quantify the absolute abundance of each unique TCRbeta CDR3 rearrangement, sequence reads were collapsed and filtered. For each sample, productive Simpson clonality was calculated by taking the square root of Simpson's diversity index across productive rearrangements. Held by TCRdb, this immuneACCESS table contains in-frame sequences only and omits some clones. Under half of the omission traces to an unresolved V gene where checked; the cause of the rest is unknown. The DNA was the basis for D and trimming; V, J and clone size are from that table. The sample table shows roughly 190,000 clones, and around 80% are seen once. 7.8% of the sample belongs to the ten largest clones.

Note on this clone: What antigen it recognizes has not been identified. Per-base quality was not reported, and no clone a single base away is much larger than it.

CDR1 and CDR2, looked up from the germline V gene (reference sequence), are MNHNY and SVGAGI. The junction shows trimming of 3 bases on V and 8 bases on J, and the gene matches do not reach 10 bases of it. The CDR3 measures 15 amino acids from cysteine to phenylalanine. The entry retains the CDR3 DNA only, 45 bases that are in frame from base 1. At one collaborating source in Seattle, patients were enrolled during active infection and were followed longitudinally through the course of disease. Collaborating institutions collected whole blood in K2EDTA tubes following their own protocols. For TCRbeta analysis, collaborators shipped samples as frozen whole blood, isolated PBMCs, or DNA extracted from either of those sample types.

This receptor chain uses TRBV6-6 and TRBJ2-1, with TRBD1 identical over 7 junction bases. This TCR derives from a woman in her sixties with COVID-19, enrolled during active disease. Material for sequencing was peripheral blood. The sequenced DNA is TGTGCCAGCAGTTATACGGCCTCAGGGGGAGATGAGCAGTTCTTC. It codes for CASSYTASGGDEQFF.